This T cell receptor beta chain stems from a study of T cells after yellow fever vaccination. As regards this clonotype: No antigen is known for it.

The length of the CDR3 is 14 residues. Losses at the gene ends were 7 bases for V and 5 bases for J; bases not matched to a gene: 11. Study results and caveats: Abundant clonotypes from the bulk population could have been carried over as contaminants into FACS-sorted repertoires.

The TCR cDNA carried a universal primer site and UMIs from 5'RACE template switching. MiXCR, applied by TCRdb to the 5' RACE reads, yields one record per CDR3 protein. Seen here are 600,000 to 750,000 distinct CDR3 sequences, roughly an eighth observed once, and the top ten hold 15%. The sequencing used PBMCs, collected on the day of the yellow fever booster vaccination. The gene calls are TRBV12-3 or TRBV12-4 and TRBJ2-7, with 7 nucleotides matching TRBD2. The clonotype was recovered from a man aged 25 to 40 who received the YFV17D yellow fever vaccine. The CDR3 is CASTFGGSPHEQYF. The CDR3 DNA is TGTGCCAGCACCTTTGGCGGGAGTCCCCACGAGCAGTACTTC.